This record covers a single T cell receptor (beta chain). Antigen unknown. The data were taken from a study of cytomegalovirus exposure and HLA in healthy donors. V trimming: 1 base; J trimming: 4 bases; junction bases outside the gene matches: 10. The CDR3 length is 17 residues. The germline V gene has CDR1 SQVTM and CDR2 ANQGSEA. The PCR had 60 Vbeta and 13 Jbeta primers. Authors' processing steps: Some 11 million of the about 80 million unique TCR beta chains counted in a later analysis were shared. Clones were read by immunoSEQ multiplex PCR, and TCRdb kept only the in-frame ones, dropping some. The V and J calls and the clone size are those of that table, but D and trimming were determined from the DNA. The repertoire has more than 60,000 clones, roughly 82% of them found once; the top ten carry approximately 20%. Study-level results: Some segments of the V type, notably TRBV6-2 and TRBV6-3, were excluded as indistinguishable. Sequencing artifact likely explains a cluster of highly shared sequence variants.

The origin of this receptor is a man aged 70 or older in good health and CMV-seropositive. The chain has TRBV29-1 and TRBJ2-1; 10 bases map to TRBD2. Sequenced sample: PBMCs. In nucleotides, the CDR3 is TGCAGCGTTGAAGGGCTAGCGGGGGCTTATACTTACAATGAGCAGTTCTTC. This codes for CSVEGLAGAYTYNEQFF.